The entry below gives a single T cell receptor beta chain sequence along with its context. This entry comes from a study of early T cells in non-severe SARS-CoV-2 infection. Tagging with unique molecular identifiers was applied to individual cDNA molecules. TCRdb passed the 5' RACE reads through MiXCR, listing each CDR3 protein once. The data contain 50,000 to 65,000 distinct CDR3 sequences, about 11% of them singletons. The V gene's germline CDR1 is SGHAT and CDR2 FQNNGV. J gave up 0 bases and V 5 bases, and 10 bases lay outside the gene matches. The CDR3 is 17 residues long. The sequence was collected from an adult who was a healthcare worker with PCR-confirmed SARS-CoV-2 infection or an uninfected control (not recorded which). V is TRBV11-2 and J is TRBJ2-5; 9 bases agree with TRBD2. The starting material was whole blood, obtained at baseline. In DNA, the CDR3 is TGTGCCAGCAGCGAAAACCTTAGCGGGGGCCACCAAGAGACCCAGTACTTC. Encoded protein: CASSENLSGGHQETQYF.